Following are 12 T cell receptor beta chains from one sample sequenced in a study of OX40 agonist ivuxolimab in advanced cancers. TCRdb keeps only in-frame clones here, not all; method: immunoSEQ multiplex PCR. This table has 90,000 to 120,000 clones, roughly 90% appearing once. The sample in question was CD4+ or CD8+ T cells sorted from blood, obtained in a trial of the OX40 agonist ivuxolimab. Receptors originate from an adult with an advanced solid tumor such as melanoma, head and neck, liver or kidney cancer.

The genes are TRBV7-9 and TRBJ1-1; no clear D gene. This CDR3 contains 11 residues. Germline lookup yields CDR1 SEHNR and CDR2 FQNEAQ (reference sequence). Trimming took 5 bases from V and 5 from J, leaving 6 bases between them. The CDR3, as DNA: TGTGCCAGCAGCGGGGAGACTGAAGCTTTCTTT. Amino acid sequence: CASSGETEAFF.

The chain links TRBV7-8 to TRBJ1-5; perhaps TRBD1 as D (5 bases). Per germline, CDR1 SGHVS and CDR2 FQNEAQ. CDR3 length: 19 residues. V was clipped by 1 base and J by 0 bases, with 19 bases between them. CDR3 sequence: CASSLEGISTYYSNQPQHF. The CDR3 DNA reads TGTGCCAGCAGCTTAGAGGGGATTTCGACCTACTATAGCAATCAGCCCCAGCATTTT.

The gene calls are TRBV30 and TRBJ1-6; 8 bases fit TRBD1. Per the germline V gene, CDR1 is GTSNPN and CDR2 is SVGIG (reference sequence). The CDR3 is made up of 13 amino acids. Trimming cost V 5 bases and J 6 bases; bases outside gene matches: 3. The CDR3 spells CAWRTGSNSPLHF. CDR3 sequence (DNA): TGTGCCTGGCGGACAGGGTCTAATTCACCCCTCCACTTT.

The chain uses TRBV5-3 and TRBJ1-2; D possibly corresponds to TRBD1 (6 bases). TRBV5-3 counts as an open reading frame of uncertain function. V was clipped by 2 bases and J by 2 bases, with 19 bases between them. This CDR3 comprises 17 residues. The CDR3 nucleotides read TGTGCCAGAAGCTTCCATCCCACTGGACAGTCGAACTATGGCTACACCTTC. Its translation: CARSFHPTGQSNYGYTF.

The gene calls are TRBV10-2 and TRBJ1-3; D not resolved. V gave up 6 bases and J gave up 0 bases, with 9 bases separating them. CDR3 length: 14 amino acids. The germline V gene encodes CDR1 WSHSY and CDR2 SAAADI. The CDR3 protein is CASRSPISGNTIYF. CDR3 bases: TGCGCCAGCAGGAGTCCGATCTCTGGAAACACCATATATTTT.

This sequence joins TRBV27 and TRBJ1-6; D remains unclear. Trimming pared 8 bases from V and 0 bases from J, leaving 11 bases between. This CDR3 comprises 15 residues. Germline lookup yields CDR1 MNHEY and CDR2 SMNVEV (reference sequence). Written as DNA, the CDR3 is TGTGCCAGCGAGGACGGGAGCTCCTATAATTCACCCCTCCACTTT. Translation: CASEDGSSYNSPLHF.

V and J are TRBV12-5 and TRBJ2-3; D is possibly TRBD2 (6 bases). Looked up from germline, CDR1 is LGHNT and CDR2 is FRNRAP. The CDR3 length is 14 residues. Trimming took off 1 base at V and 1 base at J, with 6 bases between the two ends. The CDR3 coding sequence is TGTGCTAGTGGTTTGGGCGGGGGCACAGATACGCAGTATTTT. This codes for CASGLGGGTDTQYF.

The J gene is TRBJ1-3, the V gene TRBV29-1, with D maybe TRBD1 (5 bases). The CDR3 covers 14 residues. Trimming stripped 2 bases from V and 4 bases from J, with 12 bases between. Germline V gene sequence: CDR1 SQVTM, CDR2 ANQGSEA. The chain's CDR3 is CSVERGVAGNTIYF. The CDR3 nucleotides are TGCAGCGTTGAAAGGGGAGTTGCGGGAAACACCATATATTTT.

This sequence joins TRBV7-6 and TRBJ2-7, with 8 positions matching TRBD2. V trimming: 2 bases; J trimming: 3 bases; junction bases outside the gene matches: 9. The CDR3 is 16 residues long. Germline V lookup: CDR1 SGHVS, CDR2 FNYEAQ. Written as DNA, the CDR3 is TGTGCCAGCAGCTTAAGGGGCGGGAGGCTCCACTACGAGCAGTACTTC. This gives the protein CASSLRGGRLHYEQYF.

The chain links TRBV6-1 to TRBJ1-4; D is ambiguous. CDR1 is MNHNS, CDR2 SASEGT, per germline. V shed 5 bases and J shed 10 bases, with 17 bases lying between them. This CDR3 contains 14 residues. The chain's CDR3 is CASSTPDPGGKLFF. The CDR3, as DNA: TGTGCCAGCAGTACTCCGGACCCCGGAGGAAAACTGTTTTTT.

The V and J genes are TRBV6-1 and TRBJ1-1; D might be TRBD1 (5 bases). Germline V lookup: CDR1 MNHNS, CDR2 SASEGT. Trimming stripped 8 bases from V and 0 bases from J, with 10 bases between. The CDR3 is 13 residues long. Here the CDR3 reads CASALGVNTEAFF. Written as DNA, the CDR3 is TGTGCCAGCGCCCTGGGGGTGAACACTGAAGCTTTCTTT.

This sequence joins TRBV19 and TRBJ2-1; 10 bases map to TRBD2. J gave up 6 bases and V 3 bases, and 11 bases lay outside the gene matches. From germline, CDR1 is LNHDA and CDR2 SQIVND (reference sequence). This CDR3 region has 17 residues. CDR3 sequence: CASSIRTSGMGGNEQFF. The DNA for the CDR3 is TGTGCCAGTAGTATTCGGACTAGCGGAATGGGCGGCAATGAGCAGTTCTTC.